This passage covers 8 T cell receptor beta chains from one sample sequenced in a study of post-analysis software for immune sequencing data. Researchers reported that TCR beta cDNA libraries carried unique molecular identifiers. TCRdb recomputed calls from the PCR reads with MiXCR, one row per CDR3 protein. The table records about 160,000 distinct CDR3 sequences, 35% to 40% of them present only once. The source was blood, collected after autologous hematopoietic stem cell transplantation. The receptors stem from a girl under 18 with multiple sclerosis.

This clonotype was observed a handful of times. The chain has TRBV12-3 or TRBV12-4 and TRBJ2-1, with 9 bases that match TRBD2. There are 15 residues in the CDR3. Trimming cost V 1 base and J 6 bases; bases outside gene matches: 4. CDR3 bases: TGTGCCAGCAGTTTAGGGACTAGCGTGTTCAATGAGCAGTTCTTC. It codes for CASSLGTSVFNEQFF.

The V and J genes are TRBV20-1 and TRBJ1-2; D is undetermined. V lost 7 bases and J 5 bases, leaving 11 bases between the germline ends. Germline CDR1 DFQATT, CDR2 SNEGSKA (reference sequence). The CDR3 is made up of 11 amino acids. The CDR3 DNA sequence: TGCAGTGTACGCGGAATTTATGGCTACACCTTC. Its protein is CSVRGIYGYTF.

V gene TRBV29-1 combines with J gene TRBJ1-2; D ambiguous. The V gene lost 5 bases and the J gene lost 4 bases, with 20 bases spanning the gap. CDR1 SQVTM and CDR2 ANQGSEA come from the germline V gene. CDR3 length: 15 amino acids. The CDR3: CSVSPGSPGSYGYTF. Here the CDR3 DNA reads TGCAGCGTTAGCCCCGGGTCCCCGGGATCCTATGGCTACACCTTC.

The J gene is TRBJ2-1, the V gene TRBV7-6; possibly TRBD2 for D (6 bases). This CDR3 is built from 16 residues. Germline CDR1 SGHVS, CDR2 FNYEAQ. Trimming shortened V by 0 bases and J by 4 bases, and 13 bases separated the two germline ends. The CDR3 loop reads CASSLAAGLGYNEQFF. The CDR3 nucleotides are TGTGCCAGCAGCTTAGCGGCGGGGCTAGGATACAATGAGCAGTTCTTC. Full variable domain (missing parts from reference TRBV7-6 and TRBJ2-1): GAGVSQSPRYKVTKRGQDVALRCDPISGHVSLYWYRQALGQGPEFLTYFNYEAQQDKSGLPNDRFSAERPEGSISTLTIQRTEQRDSAMYRCASSLAAGLGYNEQFFGPGTRLTVL.

Note on this clonotype: An end of the junction does not agree with germline; a read error may underlie this. This chain uses TRBV7-6 with TRBJ2-5; D remains ambiguous. The CDR3 is made up of 13 amino acids. CDR1 and CDR2 (germline): SGHVS, FNYEAQ. The CDR3 coding sequence is TGTGCCGGCAGCTTGATACCTCAAGAGACCCAGTACTTC. Protein product: CAGSLIPQETQYF.

This chain links TRBV12-5 with TRBJ2-1; D is uncertain. Germline CDR1 is LGHNT and CDR2 is FRNRAP. V lost 1 base and J 12 bases, leaving 13 bases between the germline ends. The CDR3 is 13 amino acids. The CDR3 sequence: CASGLDLKKGQFF. The CDR3 bases are TGTGCTAGTGGTTTGGACTTAAAGAAAGGGCAGTTCTTC.

To note about this clonotype: A much larger clone is a single base away; this may be a read error. This rearrangement joins TRBV27 to TRBJ2-1; perhaps TRBD1 as D (6 bases). The CDR3 has 13 residues. Germline CDR1 is MNHEY and CDR2 is SMNVEV (reference sequence). CDR3 nucleotides: TGTGCCGGCAGTACAGGGACCACTAATGAGCAGTTCTTC. Protein product: CAGSTGTTNEQFF.

This clonotype was picked up a small number of times. The chain carries TRBV7-3 and TRBJ1-6, with D possibly being TRBD1 (5 bases). V lost 1 base to trimming and J lost 10 bases, with 14 bases between them. The CDR3 runs to 15 residues. The germline V gene encodes CDR1 SGHTA and CDR2 FQGTGA. CDR3 in DNA: TGTGCCAGCAGCTTAAGGGCAGGGCCAGGGTCACCCCTCCACTTT. This codes for CASSLRAGPGSPLHF. The full variable domain, completed using reference TRBV7-3 and TRBJ1-6, is GAGVSQTPSNKVTEKGKYVELRCDPISGHTALYWYRQSLGQGPEFLIYFQGTGAADDSGLPNDRFFAVRPEGSVSTLKIQRTERGDSAVYLCASSLRAGPGSPLHFGNGTRLTVT.